This entry features one TCR beta chain sequence. The junction does not match germline at one end; this may be a read error. This sample was taken from a study of identical twins. MiXCR, applied by TCRdb to the 5' RACE reads, yields one record per CDR3 protein. The repertoire includes a few hundred thousand distinct CDR3 sequences, approximately 25% of them detected once, and about 2.7% sits in the top ten. The CDR3 spans 13 residues. Germline CDR1 reads WSHSY; CDR2 reads SAAADI. These data were also reused for a study on T cells expressing NK-cell markers.

What was sequenced was CD4+ T cells sorted from blood. This receptor was obtained from a woman aged 18-29 years in good health. The V call is TRBV10-2, the J call TRBJ2-7, with 8 nucleotides matching TRBD1. The CDR3: CASRGTGAYEHYF. The CDR3 DNA is TGCGCCAGCCGAGGGACAGGCGCCTACGAGCATTACTTC.